One sample yielded the 27 T cell receptor beta chains listed below, sequenced in a study of blood T cells in healthy people across ages (dated by TCRdb to 2015 to 2017). The library was made by 5' RACE. A second 7 to 11 cycle PCR used a sample-barcoded 5' primer and a J-beta primer mix. TCRdb ran its own pipeline on the public reads, namely fastp trimming at Q25 and MiXCR clone calling, and kept in-frame beta chains. Records with the same CDR3 protein are collapsed into one entry carrying the most frequent genes and DNA. The sample table shows some 1,800,000 distinct CDR3 sequences, and approximately 40% are seen once. The top ten hold more than 20% of the sample. The sequencing input was blood. The receptors were gathered from a human donor in good health.

The DNA for the CDR3 is TGTGCCAGCAGGGGGACAGGGTCAAACGAGCAGTACTTC. Translating it yields CASRGTGSNEQYF. The chain joins TRBV2 to TRBJ2-7, with 9 bases lining up with TRBD1. The CDR3 runs 13 residues. V lost 6 bases and J lost 5; bases outside the gene matches: 5. Germline lookup yields CDR1 SNHLY and CDR2 FYNNEI.

This clonotype was detected a few times. This rearrangement joins TRBV6-6 to TRBJ1-2; D perhaps matches TRBD1 (6 bases). The CDR3 extends over 13 amino acids. The germline V gene encodes CDR1 MNHNY and CDR2 SVGAGI (reference sequence). Deletions cut 5 bases from V and 3 bases from J, with 10 bases between. The CDR3 protein is CASSRQEDYGYTF. The CDR3 coding sequence is TGTGCCAGCAGTAGACAGGAAGACTATGGCTACACCTTC.

This clonotype was picked up a small number of times. CDR3 sequence: CASTQDRSSYEQFF. The CDR3 DNA is TGTGCCAGCACCCAGGACAGGTCCTCCTACGAGCAGTTCTTC. The chain couples TRBV12-3 or TRBV12-4 to TRBJ2-1, with 7 bases lining up with TRBD1. CDR3 length: 14 amino acids. The V and J ends lost 7 bases and 10 bases, in that order; junction bases with no gene match: 13.

This clonotype was counted between two and nine times. Its ends do not fully match the called genes, so a read error is possible. The chain has TRBV4-3 and TRBJ2-7; the D gene could be TRBD1 or TRBD2 (5 bases each). The CDR3 loop spans 15 amino acids. The germline CDR1 and CDR2 sequences are LGHNA and YSLEER. CDR3 DNA sequence: TGCGCCAGCAGCCAAGAGGGGGTCGGGTCCTATGAGCAGTACTTC. Residues: CASSQEGVGSYEQYF.

The chain links TRBV28 to TRBJ2-7; 12 nucleotides match TRBD2. Germline values: CDR1 MDHEN, CDR2 SYDVKM. The CDR3 is 14 amino acids. Unmatched junction bases numbered 7, after V lost 6 bases and J lost 7 bases. CDR3 sequence (DNA): TGTGCCAGCAGACCTAGCGGGGGGGTGCGAGAGCAGTACTTC. Its translation: CASRPSGGVREQYF.

In this sample, this clonotype turned up a few times. The rearrangement links TRBV20-1 to TRBJ2-7, with D perhaps matching TRBD1 or TRBD2 (6 bases each). CDR1 and CDR2 (germline): DFQATT, SNEGSKA (reference sequence). Trimming pared 6 bases from V and 5 bases from J, leaving 17 bases between. The CDR3 is 13 amino acids. DNA of the CDR3: TGCAGTGCCCCGTCCCACAGGGAGGACGAGCAGTACTTC. Amino acid sequence: CSAPSHREDEQYF.

The V and J genes are TRBV2 and TRBJ2-7; the D is unclear. Per the germline V gene, CDR1 is SNHLY and CDR2 is FYNNEI. The length of the CDR3 is 15 residues. The V gene lost 0 bases and the J gene lost 3 bases, with 12 bases spanning the gap. The CDR3 coding sequence is TGTGCCAGCAGTGAAGCGCTTAAGGGAAACTACGAGCAGTACTTC. Protein product: CASSEALKGNYEQYF.

This sequence joins TRBV2 and TRBJ1-4; D gene ambiguous. Trimming took off 6 bases at V and 6 bases at J, with 8 bases between the two ends. This CDR3 comprises 12 residues. In germline, CDR1 is SNHLY, CDR2 FYNNEI. CDR3 DNA: TGTGCCAGCAGGCCTAATCATGAAAAACTGTTTTTT. Translating gives CASRPNHEKLFF.

The J gene is TRBJ1-5, the V gene TRBV20-1, with no clear D. Germline V lookup: CDR1 DFQATT, CDR2 SNEGSKA (reference sequence). The CDR3 runs to 13 residues. The V end lost 4 bases, the J end lost 0 bases, and 7 bases lay between the germline ends. The CDR3 loop is CSAIDGSNQPQHF. CDR3 bases: TGCAGTGCTATCGACGGTAGCAATCAGCCCCAGCATTTT.

The rearrangement joins TRBV5-1 to TRBJ2-1; D perhaps matches TRBD1 (5 bases). The CDR3 totals 13 residues. Trimming left V 4 bases short and J 6 bases short, with 11 bases between. From germline, CDR1 is SGHRS and CDR2 YFSETQ. The CDR3 nucleotides are TGCGCCAGCAGCCCGTACAGGACCAATGAGCAGTTCTTC. Amino acids: CASSPYRTNEQFF.

The rearrangement joins TRBV12-5 to TRBJ1-1; the D gene is possibly TRBD1 (6 bases). Germline assignment: CDR1 LGHNT and CDR2 FRNRAP. The length of the CDR3 is 14 residues. V was pared by 1 base and J by 6 bases, with 12 bases between. The CDR3 coding sequence is TGTGCTAGTGGTTTGGGCACAGGGCCGGCTGAAGCTTTCTTT. It yields the protein CASGLGTGPAEAFF.

In this sample, this clonotype turned up once. The V and J genes are TRBV7-2 and TRBJ2-2; D might be TRBD2 (7 bases). Germline V lookup: CDR1 SGHTA, CDR2 FQGNSA. Trimming removed 2 bases at V and 4 bases at J, with 20 bases between. The CDR3 loop spans 18 amino acids. The CDR3 reads CASSLRGGGERITGELFF. In DNA, the CDR3 is TGTGCCAGCAGCTTAAGGGGGGGCGGAGAGCGGATCACCGGGGAGCTGTTTTTT. The variable domain in full, with the rest retrieved from reference TRBV7-2 and TRBJ2-2, is GAGVSQSPSNKVTEKGKDVELRCDPISGHTALYWYRQSLGQGLEFLIYFQGNSAPDKSGLPSDRFSAERTGGSVSTLTIQRTQQEDSAVYLCASSLRGGGERITGELFFGEGSRLTVL.

The V and J genes are TRBV30 and TRBJ1-4; D is ambiguous. V was clipped by 3 bases and J by 4 bases, with 12 bases between them. The CDR3 totals 14 residues. Germline V gene lookup returns CDR1 GTSNPN and CDR2 SVGIG (reference sequence). The CDR3 DNA is TGTGCCTGGAGGCGGTCGGGTATTAATGAAAAACTGTTTTTT. This sequence encodes CAWRRSGINEKLFF.

The chain links TRBV12-3 or TRBV12-4 to TRBJ2-2, with D maybe TRBD1 (6 bases). The CDR3 is 12 residues long. Trimming left V 6 bases short and J 7 bases short, with 9 bases between. CDR3 residues: CASSSGVGELFF. The DNA of the CDR3 is TGTGCCAGCAGCTCAGGGGTCGGGGAGCTGTTTTTT.

The chain uses TRBV12-3 or TRBV12-4 and TRBJ1-5; 9 nucleotides agree with TRBD1. This CDR3 has 16 residues. V was pared by 5 bases and J by 7 bases, with 12 bases of the junction left unmatched. CDR3 nucleotide sequence: TGTGCCAGCAGTCCTCGACAGGGGGGAATTAACCAGCCCCAGCATTTT. It translates to CASSPRQGGINQPQHF.

Many counts were recorded for this clonotype. The V call is TRBV7-2, the J call TRBJ2-3; 14 nucleotides line up with TRBD2. V lost 1 base and J lost 4; bases outside the gene matches: 4. This CDR3 region has 17 residues. Germline V gene sequence: CDR1 SGHTA, CDR2 FQGNSA. The CDR3 reads CASSLDGTSGGADTQYF. The CDR3 DNA follows: TGTGCCAGCAGCTTAGATGGGACTAGCGGGGGTGCAGATACGCAGTATTTT.

The V call is TRBV5-1, the J call TRBJ2-3, with 14 bases aligning to TRBD2. Germline V lookup: CDR1 SGHRS, CDR2 YFSETQ. The CDR3 sequence is 18 residues long. V gave up 6 bases and J gave up 1 base; unmatched junction bases: 10. The CDR3 loop is CASKGGLAGAPGTDTQYF. CDR3 DNA sequence: TGCGCCAGCAAAGGGGGACTAGCGGGGGCCCCCGGCACAGATACGCAGTATTTT.

A few counts support this clonotype. The V call is TRBV20-1, the J call TRBJ2-3, with D unclear. The CDR3 length is 10 residues. CDR1 DFQATT and CDR2 SNEGSKA come from the germline V gene (reference sequence). V lost 7 bases and J lost 4, with 6 bases in between. CDR3 nucleotide sequence: TGCAGTGTTCCATCAGATACGCAGTATTTT. Protein: CSVPSDTQYF.

V usage is TRBV20-1 and J usage is TRBJ1-2, with a possible D match to TRBD1 (5 bases). Trimming shortened V by 0 bases and J by 6 bases, and 14 bases separated the two germline ends. Germline V gene lookup returns CDR1 DFQATT and CDR2 SNEGSKA (reference sequence). The CDR3 totals 14 residues. The CDR3 region has the DNA TGCAGTGCTAGAGATCCGGCAGGGATGGATGGCTACACCTTC. It codes for CSARDPAGMDGYTF.

This clonotype has only a few counts. The chain combines TRBV2 with TRBJ2-3; 10 bases map to TRBD2. The V gene end was trimmed by 6 bases and the J gene end by 2 bases; junction bases not matched to a gene: 2. This CDR3 spans 14 amino acids. In germline, CDR1 is SNHLY, CDR2 FYNNEI. Written as DNA, the CDR3 is TGTGCCAGCAGGCTAGCGGGAGACACAGATACGCAGTATTTT. Translated: CASRLAGDTDTQYF.

This clonotype was observed a handful of times. This chain connects TRBV6-5 to TRBJ2-5; TRBD1 agrees at 8 bases. Germline V gene data show CDR1 as MNHEY and CDR2 as SVGAGI. The CDR3 is 15 residues long. J lost 5 bases, V lost 0 bases, and 5 bases had no gene match. The CDR3 reads CASSYSPGGRETQYF. The CDR3 region has the DNA TGTGCCAGCAGTTACTCACCAGGGGGCCGGGAGACCCAGTACTTC.

This clonotype was counted only a few times. J is TRBJ2-7 and V is TRBV5-1; no firm D call. The CDR3 loop spans 16 amino acids. The germline V gene has CDR1 SGHRS and CDR2 YFSETQ. Trimming left V 5 bases short and J 0 bases short, with 18 bases between. The CDR3 is CASSPAWQEISYEQYF. The CDR3, as DNA: TGCGCCAGCAGTCCTGCCTGGCAGGAGATCTCCTACGAGCAGTACTTC. The complete variable domain, with remaining parts taken from reference TRBV5-1 and TRBJ2-7, reads KAGVTQTPRYLIKTRGQQVTLSCSPISGHRSVSWYQQTPGQGLQFLFEYFSETQRNKGNFPGRFSGRQFSNSRSEMNVSTLELGDSALYLCASSPAWQEISYEQYFGPGTRLTVT.

Only a few counts were recorded for this clonotype. The chain uses TRBV15 and TRBJ1-1; D uncertain. V dropped 3 bases and J dropped 2 bases, with 16 bases sitting between them. This CDR3 is 16 amino acids long. Germline lookup yields CDR1 LNHNV and CDR2 YYDKDF (reference sequence). CDR3 region: CATSSSRALFNTEAFF. The CDR3 DNA reads as TGTGCCACCAGCAGCTCTCGAGCCCTCTTTAACACTGAAGCTTTCTTT.

This clonotype was seen more than once but under ten times. The V and J genes are TRBV30 and TRBJ2-1; a possible D gene is TRBD1 (6 bases). The germline V gene has CDR1 GTSNPN and CDR2 SVGIG (reference sequence). This CDR3 is 14 amino acids long. Here the CDR3 DNA reads TGTGCTGTTATCAGCAGGGGAATTAGGGATGAGCAGTTCTTC. As protein: CAVISRGIRDEQFF.

The CDR3 protein is CASSYLDAHKSYEQYF. The CDR3 bases are TGTGCCAGCAGTTACTTGGACGCTCACAAGTCCTACGAGCAGTACTTC. The V call is TRBV6-2 or TRBV6-3, the J call TRBJ2-7; D is uncertain. CDR3 size: 16 residues. Germline V lookup: CDR1 MNHEY, CDR2 SVGEGT. Trimming cost V 1 base and J 1 base, with 14 bases left between them.

The gene calls are TRBV20-1 and TRBJ2-6; tentatively, D is TRBD1 (6 bases). Deletions cut 3 bases from V and 0 bases from J, with 21 bases between. In germline, CDR1 is DFQATT, CDR2 SNEGSKA (reference sequence). The CDR3 extends over 19 amino acids. The CDR3 is CSASPYRALISSGANVLTF. The CDR3 DNA is TGCAGTGCTAGTCCCTACAGGGCCTTGATCAGCTCTGGGGCCAACGTCCTGACTTTC.

This clonotype has only a few counts. V usage is TRBV20-1 and J usage is TRBJ2-5; tentatively, D is TRBD2 (6 bases). Per the germline V gene, CDR1 is DFQATT and CDR2 is SNEGSKA (reference sequence). This CDR3 has 15 amino acids. V shed 5 bases and J shed 3 bases, with 19 bases lying between them. The CDR3 reads CSALTPRSGEETQYF. The DNA for the CDR3 is TGCAGTGCTCTCACCCCCCGTAGCGGTGAAGAGACCCAGTACTTC.